These 9 T cell receptor beta chains came from one sample sequenced in a study of persistence of HIV-infected CD4 T cells. Their antigen targets remain unknown. Cells were stimulated nonspecifically with anti-CD3/anti-CD28 magnetic beads. Sorting of responding CD4+ T cells relied on upregulated CD40 ligand together with CD69. Sequencing used immunoSEQ version 4 in survey mode. The protocol was immunoSEQ multiplex PCR, while the TCRdb copy is restricted to in-frame clones and leaves out a portion. The sample yields around 39,000 clones, 80% to 90% seen once. The material was CD4+ T cells sorted from PBMCs after roughly 18-hour stimulation, obtained from a patient who received antiretroviral therapy. The receptors stem from an adult man with HIV who was CMV-seropositive.

V gene TRBV18 combines with J gene TRBJ2-7; D unclear. Trimming left V 2 bases short and J 7 bases short, with 21 bases between. This CDR3 spans 16 amino acids. Germline CDR1 KGHSH, CDR2 LQKENI. The CDR3 nucleotides are TGTGCCAGCTCACCATTCTGGATAGGCATTCCCTCGGAGCAGTACTTC. Residues: CASSPFWIGIPSEQYF. Drawing the rest from reference TRBV18 and TRBJ2-7, the complete variable domain is NAGVMQNPRHLVRRRGQEARLRCSPMKGHSHVYWYRQLPEEGLKFMVYLQKENIIDESGMPKERFSAEFPKEGPSILRIQQVVRGDSAAYFCASSPFWIGIPSEQYFGPGTRLTVT.

Concerning this clone itself: One junction end disagrees with the germline gene, perhaps due to a read error. The V gene is TRBV3-1 (or the pseudogene TRBV3-2), the J gene TRBJ2-7, with D perhaps matching TRBD1 (6 bases). CDR1 is LGHDT, CDR2 YNNKEL, per germline (reference sequence). The CDR3 totals 11 residues. The CDR3 loop reads CASSLNRVLDF. Here the CDR3 DNA reads TGTGCCAGCAGCTTAAACAGGGTCTTAGACTTC.

The V gene is TRBV18, the J gene TRBJ1-1; TRBD1 matches 7 bases. This CDR3 contains 13 residues. CDR1 is KGHSH and CDR2 is LQKENI in the germline V gene. The ends lost 4 bases at V and 5 bases at J; junction bases unmatched: 4. Here the CDR3 reads CASSQGAETEAFF. CDR3 nucleotides: TGTGCCAGCTCACAGGGGGCAGAGACTGAAGCTTTCTTT.

The rearrangement uses TRBV7-8 and TRBJ1-4; D is possibly TRBD1 (5 bases). The germline gives CDR1 SGHVS, CDR2 FQNEAQ. The V end lost 2 bases, the J end lost 2 bases, and 9 bases lay between the germline ends. This CDR3 spans 15 amino acids. The CDR3 loop is CASSLNGHTNEKLFF. CDR3 sequence (DNA): TGTGCCAGCAGCTTAAACGGACACACTAATGAAAAACTGTTTTTT.

This clone was found once. The CDR3 bases are TGCGCCAGCAGCCAAAGACCCTATAGCGGGGGAACAGATACGCAGTATTTT. This sequence encodes CASSQRPYSGGTDTQYF. The chain is built from TRBV4-1 and TRBJ2-3; 9 nucleotides align to TRBD2. Unmatched junction bases numbered 9, after V lost 2 bases and J lost 3 bases. The CDR3 runs 17 residues. The V gene's germline CDR1 is MGHRA and CDR2 YSYEKL.

In DNA form, the CDR3 reads TGTGCCAGCAGTGCCGGGACAGGGCCTAATTCACCCCTCCACTTT. It codes for CASSAGTGPNSPLHF. V and J are TRBV28 and TRBJ1-6; 9 bases are shared with TRBD1. V was clipped by 5 bases and J by 6 bases; unmatched bases: 5. CDR3 length: 15 amino acids. Per germline, CDR1 MDHEN and CDR2 SYDVKM. Full variable domain (remainder filled in from reference TRBV28 and TRBJ1-6): DVKVTQSSRYLVKRTGEKVFLECVQDMDHENMFWYRQDPGLGLRLIYFSYDVKMKEKGDIPEGYSVSREKKERFSLILESASTNQTSMYLCASSAGTGPNSPLHFGNGTRLTVT.

The V and J genes are TRBV19 and TRBJ2-2; D is uncertain. The germline gives CDR1 LNHDA, CDR2 SQIVND (reference sequence). This CDR3 region has 15 residues. The V gene lost 6 bases and the J gene lost 2 bases, with 13 bases spanning the gap. The CDR3 here is CASRMASYNTGELFF. The CDR3 DNA follows: TGTGCCAGTAGAATGGCGAGTTACAACACCGGGGAGCTGTTTTTT.

This chain uses TRBV15 with TRBJ1-2, with D possibly TRBD1 on 6 matching bases. The germline CDR1 and CDR2 sequences are LNHNV and YYDKDF (reference sequence). The length of the CDR3 is 13 residues. The V end was cut by 9 bases, the J end by 5 bases, with 16 bases between. The CDR3 bases are TGTGCCACGTCCTGGGGGGCTGATTATGGCTACACCTTC. Its translation is CATSWGADYGYTF.

J is TRBJ1-6 and V is TRBV7-6; D gene uncertain. The germline gives CDR1 SGHVS, CDR2 FNYEAQ. The CDR3 loop spans 13 amino acids. The V gene lost 1 base and the J gene lost 7 bases, with 5 bases spanning the gap. The CDR3 DNA reads TGTGCCAGCAGCTTAGAAGGGAATTCACCCCTCCACTTT. This translates into CASSLEGNSPLHF.